This TCR beta chain stems from a study of shared clonotypes between healthy human individuals. Assay: immunoSEQ multiplex PCR; the TCRdb copy retains only in-frame clones and omits some. Of 2 million to 3 million clones in the sample, approximately 94% were seen once. Germline V gene sequence: CDR1 LNHDA, CDR2 SQIVND (reference sequence). This CDR3 comprises 17 residues. V was shortened by 1 base and J by 0 bases, with 14 bases between the two germline ends. The J gene is TRBJ2-3, the V gene TRBV19; D is unclear. The sequence derives from a young man in good health. Some clones in this sample may be carry-over from other donors' samples. Material: naive CD4+ T cells from PBMCs. Specified subset: CD45RA+ positively selected. CDR3: CASSIVGLPRSTDTQYF. The CDR3 DNA is TGTGCCAGTAGTATAGTCGGGCTCCCAAGGAGCACAGATACGCAGTATTTT.